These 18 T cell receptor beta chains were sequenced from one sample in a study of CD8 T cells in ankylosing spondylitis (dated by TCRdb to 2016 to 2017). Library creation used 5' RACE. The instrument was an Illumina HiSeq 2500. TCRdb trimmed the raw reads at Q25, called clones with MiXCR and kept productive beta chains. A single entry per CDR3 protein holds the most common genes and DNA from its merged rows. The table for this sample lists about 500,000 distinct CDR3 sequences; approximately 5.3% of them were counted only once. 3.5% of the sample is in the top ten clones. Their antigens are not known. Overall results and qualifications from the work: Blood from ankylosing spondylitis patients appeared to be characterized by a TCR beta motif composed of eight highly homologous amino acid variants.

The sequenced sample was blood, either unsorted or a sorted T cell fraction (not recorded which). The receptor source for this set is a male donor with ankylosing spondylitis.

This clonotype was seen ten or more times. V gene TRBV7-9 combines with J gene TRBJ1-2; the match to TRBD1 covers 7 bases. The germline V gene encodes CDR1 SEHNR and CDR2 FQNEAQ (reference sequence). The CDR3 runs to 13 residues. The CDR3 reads CAGETGYGYGYTF. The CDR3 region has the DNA TGTGCTGGAGAGACAGGGTACGGCTATGGCTACACCTTC.

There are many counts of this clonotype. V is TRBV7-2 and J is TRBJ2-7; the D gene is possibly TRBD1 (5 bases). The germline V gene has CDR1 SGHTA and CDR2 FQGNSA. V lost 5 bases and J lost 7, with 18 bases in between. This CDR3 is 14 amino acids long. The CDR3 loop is CASSPVGAVGEQYF. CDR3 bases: TGTGCCAGCAGCCCCGTAGGGGCCGTCGGAGAGCAGTACTTC.

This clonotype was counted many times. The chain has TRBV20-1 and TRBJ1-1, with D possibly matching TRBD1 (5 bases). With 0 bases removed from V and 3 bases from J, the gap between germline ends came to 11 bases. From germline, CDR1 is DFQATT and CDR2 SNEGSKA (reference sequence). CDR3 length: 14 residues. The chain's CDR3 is CSARDPGRDTEAFF. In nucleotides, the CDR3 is TGCAGTGCTAGAGATCCAGGGAGGGACACTGAAGCTTTCTTT.

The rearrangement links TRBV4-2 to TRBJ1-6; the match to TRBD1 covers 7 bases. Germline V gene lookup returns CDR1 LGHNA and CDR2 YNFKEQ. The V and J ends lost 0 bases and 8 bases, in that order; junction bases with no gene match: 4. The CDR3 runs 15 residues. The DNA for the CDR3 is TGTGCCAGCAGCCAAGAGGACAGGACCTATTCACCCCTCCACTTT. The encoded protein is CASSQEDRTYSPLHF.

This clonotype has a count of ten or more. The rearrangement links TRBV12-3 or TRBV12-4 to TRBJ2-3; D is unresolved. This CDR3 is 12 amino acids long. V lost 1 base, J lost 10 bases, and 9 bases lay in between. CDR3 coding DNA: TGTGCCAGCAGTTTAGTTAGGTTAGCGCAGTATTTT. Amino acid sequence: CASSLVRLAQYF.

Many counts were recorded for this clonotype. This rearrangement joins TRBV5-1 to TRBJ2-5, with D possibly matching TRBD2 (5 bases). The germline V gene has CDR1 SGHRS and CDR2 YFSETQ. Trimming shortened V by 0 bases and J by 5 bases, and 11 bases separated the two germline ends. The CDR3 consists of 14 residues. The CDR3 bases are TGCGCCAGCAGCTTGGCACCGGGAACCGAGACCCAGTACTTC. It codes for CASSLAPGTETQYF.

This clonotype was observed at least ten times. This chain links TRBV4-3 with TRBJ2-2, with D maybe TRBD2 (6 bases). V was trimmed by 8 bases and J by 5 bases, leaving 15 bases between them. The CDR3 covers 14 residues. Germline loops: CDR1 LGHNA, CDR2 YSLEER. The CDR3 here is CASRQEGRTGELFF. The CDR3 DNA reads TGCGCCAGCCGTCAGGAGGGGAGGACCGGGGAGCTGTTTTTT.

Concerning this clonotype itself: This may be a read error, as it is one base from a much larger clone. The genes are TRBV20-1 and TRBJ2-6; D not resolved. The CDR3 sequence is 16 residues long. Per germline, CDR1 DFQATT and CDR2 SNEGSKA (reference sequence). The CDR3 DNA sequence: TGCTGTGCTTACAACCCCCTGGACGGTGGGGCCAACGTCCTGACTTTC. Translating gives CCAYNPLDGGANVLTF.

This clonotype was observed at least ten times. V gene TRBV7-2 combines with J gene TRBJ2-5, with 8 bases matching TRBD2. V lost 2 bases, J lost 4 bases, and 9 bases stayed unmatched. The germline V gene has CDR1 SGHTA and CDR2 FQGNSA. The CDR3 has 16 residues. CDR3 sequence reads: CASSLLAGGSGETQYF. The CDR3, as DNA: TGTGCCAGCAGCTTACTAGCGGGTGGGTCGGGAGAGACCCAGTACTTC.

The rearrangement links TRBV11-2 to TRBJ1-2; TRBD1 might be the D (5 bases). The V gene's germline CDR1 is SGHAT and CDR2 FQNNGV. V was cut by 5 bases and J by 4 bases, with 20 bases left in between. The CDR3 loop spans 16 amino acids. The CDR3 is CASSPLRDQPFYGYTF. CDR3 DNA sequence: TGTGCCAGCAGCCCCTTAAGGGACCAACCATTCTATGGCTACACCTTC.

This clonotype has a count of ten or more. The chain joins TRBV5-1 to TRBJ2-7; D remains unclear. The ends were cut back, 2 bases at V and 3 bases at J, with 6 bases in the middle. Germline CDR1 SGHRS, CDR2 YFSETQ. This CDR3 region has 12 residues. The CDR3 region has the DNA TGCGCCAGCAGCTTTAACAGCTACGAGCAGTACTTC. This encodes CASSFNSYEQYF.

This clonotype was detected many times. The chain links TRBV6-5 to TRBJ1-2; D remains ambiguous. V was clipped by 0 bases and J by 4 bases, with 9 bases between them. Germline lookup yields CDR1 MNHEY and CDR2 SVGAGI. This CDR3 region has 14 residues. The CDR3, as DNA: TGTGCCAGCAGTTACTCGGACCTAGGCTATGGCTACACCTTC. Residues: CASSYSDLGYGYTF.

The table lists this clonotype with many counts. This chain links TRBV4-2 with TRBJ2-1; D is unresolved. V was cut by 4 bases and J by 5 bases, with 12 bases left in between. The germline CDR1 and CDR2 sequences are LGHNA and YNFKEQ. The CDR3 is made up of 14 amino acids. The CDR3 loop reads CASSPPPGNNEQFF. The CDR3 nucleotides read TGTGCCAGCAGCCCTCCGCCGGGCAACAATGAGCAGTTCTTC.

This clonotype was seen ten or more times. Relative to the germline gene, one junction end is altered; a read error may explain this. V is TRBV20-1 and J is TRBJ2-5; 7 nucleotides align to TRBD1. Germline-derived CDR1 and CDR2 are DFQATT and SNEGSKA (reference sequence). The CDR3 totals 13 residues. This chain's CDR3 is CSARGQARETQYF. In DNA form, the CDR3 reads TGCAGTGCGAGAGGACAGGCCAGGGAGACCCAGTACTTC.

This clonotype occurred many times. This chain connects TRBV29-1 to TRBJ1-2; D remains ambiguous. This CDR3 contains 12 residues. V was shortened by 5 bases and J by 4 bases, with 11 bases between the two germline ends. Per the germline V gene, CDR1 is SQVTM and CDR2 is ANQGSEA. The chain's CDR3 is CSVLTLLYGYTF. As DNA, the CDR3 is TGCAGCGTTTTGACCCTACTCTATGGCTACACCTTC.

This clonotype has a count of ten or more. In nucleotides, the CDR3 is TGTGCCAGCAGTTACACCCGTGGCTACGAGCAGTACTTC. Residues: CASSYTRGYEQYF. V is TRBV6-5 and J is TRBJ2-7; D is uncertain. Deletions cut 2 bases from V and 3 bases from J, with 8 bases between. This CDR3 spans 13 amino acids. Germline loops: CDR1 MNHEY, CDR2 SVGAGI.

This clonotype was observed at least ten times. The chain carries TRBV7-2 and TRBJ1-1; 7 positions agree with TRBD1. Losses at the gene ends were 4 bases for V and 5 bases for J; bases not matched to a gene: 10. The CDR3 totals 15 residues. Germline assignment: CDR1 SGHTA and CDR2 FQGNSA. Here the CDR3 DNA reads TGTGCCAGCAGCTCCGTACAGGGGTGGGGGACTGAAGCTTTCTTT. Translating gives CASSSVQGWGTEAFF. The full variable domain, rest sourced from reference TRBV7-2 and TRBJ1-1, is GAGVSQSPSNKVTEKGKDVELRCDPISGHTALYWYRQSLGQGLEFLIYFQGNSAPDKSGLPSDRFSAERTGGSVSTLTIQRTQQEDSAVYLCASSSVQGWGTEAFFGQGTRLTVV.

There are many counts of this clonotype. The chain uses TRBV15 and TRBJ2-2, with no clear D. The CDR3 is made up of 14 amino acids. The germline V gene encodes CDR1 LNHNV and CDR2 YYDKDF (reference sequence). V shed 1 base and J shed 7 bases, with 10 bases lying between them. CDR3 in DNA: TGTGCCACCAGCAGAGGCCTACCCGGCGGGGAGCTGTTTTTT. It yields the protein CATSRGLPGGELFF.